This T cell receptor beta chain originates from a study of blood T cell repertoires in COVID-19. CDR3 size: 15 residues. J was trimmed by 6 bases and V by 3 bases; bases with no gene match: 9. Germline CDR1 reads DFQATT; CDR2 reads SNEGSKA (reference sequence). The assay was immunoSEQ multiplex PCR, and TCRdb's table has in-frame clones only and misses some. Altogether more than 95,000 clones are present, around four fifths being singletons, with the ten largest covering just under 25%. The TCR originated in a human donor in a cohort sampled during active COVID-19. The sequenced sample was peripheral blood. This rearrangement joins TRBV20-1 to TRBJ2-3; 10 bases are shared with TRBD2. CDR3 in amino acids: CSASTASGGGDTQYF. CDR3 in DNA: TGCAGTGCTAGTACGGCTAGCGGGGGTGGGGATACGCAGTATTTT.